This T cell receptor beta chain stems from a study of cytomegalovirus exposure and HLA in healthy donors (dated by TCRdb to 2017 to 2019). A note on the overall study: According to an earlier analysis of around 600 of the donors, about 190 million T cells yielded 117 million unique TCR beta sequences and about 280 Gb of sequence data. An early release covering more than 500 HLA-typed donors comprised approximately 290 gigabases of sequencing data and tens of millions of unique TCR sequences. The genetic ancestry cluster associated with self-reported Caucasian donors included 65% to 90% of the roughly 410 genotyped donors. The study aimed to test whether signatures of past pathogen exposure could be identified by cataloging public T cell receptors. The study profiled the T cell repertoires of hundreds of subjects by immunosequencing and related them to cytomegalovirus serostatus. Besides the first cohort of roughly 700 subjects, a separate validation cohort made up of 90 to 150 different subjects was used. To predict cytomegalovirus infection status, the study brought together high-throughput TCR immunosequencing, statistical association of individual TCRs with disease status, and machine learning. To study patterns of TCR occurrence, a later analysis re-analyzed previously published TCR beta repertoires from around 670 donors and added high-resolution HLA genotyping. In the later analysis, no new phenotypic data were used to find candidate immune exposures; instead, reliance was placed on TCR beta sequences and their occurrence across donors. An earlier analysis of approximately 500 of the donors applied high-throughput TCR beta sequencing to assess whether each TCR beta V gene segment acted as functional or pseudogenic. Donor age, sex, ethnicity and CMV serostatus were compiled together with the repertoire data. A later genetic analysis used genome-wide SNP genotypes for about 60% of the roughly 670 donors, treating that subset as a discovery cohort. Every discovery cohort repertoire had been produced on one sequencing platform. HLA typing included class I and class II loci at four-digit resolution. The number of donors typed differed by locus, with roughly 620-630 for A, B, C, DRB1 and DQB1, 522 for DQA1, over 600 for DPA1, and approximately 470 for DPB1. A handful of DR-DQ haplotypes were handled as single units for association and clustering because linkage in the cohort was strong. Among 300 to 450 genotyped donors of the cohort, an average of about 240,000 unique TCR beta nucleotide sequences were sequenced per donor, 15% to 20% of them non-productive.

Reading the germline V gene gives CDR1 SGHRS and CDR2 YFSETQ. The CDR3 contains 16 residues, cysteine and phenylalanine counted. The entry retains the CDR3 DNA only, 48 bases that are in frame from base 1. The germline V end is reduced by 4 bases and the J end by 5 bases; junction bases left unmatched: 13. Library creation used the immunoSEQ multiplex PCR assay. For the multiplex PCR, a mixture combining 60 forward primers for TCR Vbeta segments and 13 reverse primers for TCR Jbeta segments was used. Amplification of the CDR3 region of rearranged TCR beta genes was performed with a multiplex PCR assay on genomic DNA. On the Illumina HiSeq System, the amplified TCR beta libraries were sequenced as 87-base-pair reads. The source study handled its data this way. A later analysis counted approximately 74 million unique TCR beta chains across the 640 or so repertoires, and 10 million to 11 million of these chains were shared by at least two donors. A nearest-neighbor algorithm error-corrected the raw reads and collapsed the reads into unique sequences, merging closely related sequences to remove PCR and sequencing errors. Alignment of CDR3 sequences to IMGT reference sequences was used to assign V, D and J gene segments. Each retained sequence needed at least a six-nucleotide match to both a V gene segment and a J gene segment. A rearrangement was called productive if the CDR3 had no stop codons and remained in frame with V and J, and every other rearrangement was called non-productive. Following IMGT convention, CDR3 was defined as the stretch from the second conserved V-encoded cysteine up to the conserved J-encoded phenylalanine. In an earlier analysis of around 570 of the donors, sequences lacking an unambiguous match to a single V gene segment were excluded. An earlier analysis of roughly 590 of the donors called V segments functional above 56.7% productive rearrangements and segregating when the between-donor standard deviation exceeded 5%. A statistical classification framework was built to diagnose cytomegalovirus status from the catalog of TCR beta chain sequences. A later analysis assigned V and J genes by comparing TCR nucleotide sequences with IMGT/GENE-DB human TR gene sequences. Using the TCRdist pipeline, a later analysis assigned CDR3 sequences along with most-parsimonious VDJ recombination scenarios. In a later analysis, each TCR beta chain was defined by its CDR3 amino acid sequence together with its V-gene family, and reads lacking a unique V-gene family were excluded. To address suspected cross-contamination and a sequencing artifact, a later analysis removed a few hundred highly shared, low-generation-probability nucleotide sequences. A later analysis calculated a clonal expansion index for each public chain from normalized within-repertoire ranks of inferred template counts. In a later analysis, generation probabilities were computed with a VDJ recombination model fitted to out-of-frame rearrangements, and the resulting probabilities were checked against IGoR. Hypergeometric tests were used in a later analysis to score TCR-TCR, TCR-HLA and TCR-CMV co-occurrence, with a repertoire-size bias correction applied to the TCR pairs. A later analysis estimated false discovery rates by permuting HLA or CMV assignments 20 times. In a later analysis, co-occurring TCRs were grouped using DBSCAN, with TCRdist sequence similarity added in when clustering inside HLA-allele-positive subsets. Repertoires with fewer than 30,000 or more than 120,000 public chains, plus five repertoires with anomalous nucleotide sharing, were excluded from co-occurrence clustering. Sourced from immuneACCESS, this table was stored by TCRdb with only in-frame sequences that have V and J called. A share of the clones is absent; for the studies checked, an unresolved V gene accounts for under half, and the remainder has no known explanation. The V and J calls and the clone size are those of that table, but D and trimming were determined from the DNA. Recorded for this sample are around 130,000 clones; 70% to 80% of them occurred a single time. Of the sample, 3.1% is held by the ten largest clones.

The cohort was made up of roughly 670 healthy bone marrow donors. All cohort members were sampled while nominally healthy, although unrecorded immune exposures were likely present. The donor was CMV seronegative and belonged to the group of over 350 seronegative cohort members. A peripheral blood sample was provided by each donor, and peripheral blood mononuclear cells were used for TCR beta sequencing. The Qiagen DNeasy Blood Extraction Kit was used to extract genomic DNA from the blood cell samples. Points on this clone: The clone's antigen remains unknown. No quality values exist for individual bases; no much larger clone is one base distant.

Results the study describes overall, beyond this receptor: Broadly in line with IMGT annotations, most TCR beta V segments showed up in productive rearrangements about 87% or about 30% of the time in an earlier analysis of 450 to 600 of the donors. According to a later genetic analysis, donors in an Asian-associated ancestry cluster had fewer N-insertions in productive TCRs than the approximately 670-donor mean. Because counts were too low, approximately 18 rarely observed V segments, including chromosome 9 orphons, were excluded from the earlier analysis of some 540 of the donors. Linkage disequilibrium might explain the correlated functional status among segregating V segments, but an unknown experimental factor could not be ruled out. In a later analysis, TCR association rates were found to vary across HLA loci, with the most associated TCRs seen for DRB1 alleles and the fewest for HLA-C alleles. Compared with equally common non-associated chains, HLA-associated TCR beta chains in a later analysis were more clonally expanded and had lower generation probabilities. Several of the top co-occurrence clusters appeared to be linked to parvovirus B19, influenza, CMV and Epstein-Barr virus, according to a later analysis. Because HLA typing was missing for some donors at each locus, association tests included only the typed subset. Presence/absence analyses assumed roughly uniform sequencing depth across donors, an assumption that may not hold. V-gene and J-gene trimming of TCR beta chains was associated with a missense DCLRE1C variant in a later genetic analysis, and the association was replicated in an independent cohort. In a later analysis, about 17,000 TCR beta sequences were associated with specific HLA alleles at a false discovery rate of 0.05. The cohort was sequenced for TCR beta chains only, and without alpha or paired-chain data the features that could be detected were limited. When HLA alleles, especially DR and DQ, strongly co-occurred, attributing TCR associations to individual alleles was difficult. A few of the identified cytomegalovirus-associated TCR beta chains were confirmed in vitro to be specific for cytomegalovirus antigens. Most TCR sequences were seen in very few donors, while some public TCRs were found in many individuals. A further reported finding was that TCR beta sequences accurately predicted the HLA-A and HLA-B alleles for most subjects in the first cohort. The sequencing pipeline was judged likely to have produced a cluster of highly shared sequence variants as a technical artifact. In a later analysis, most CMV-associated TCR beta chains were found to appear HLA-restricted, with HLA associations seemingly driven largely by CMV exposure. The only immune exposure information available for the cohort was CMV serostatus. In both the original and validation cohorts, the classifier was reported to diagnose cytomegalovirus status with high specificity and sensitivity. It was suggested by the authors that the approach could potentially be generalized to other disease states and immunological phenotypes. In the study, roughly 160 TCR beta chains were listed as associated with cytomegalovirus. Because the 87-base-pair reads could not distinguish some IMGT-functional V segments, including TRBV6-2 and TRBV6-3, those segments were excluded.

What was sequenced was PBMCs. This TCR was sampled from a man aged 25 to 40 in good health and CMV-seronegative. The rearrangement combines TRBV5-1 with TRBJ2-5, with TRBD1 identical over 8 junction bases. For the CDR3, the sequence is CASSRPRQGSWETQYF. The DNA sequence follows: TGCGCCAGCAGCCGCCCCCGACAGGGGTCGTGGGAGACCCAGTACTTC. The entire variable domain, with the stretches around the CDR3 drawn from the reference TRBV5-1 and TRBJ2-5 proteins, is KAGVTQTPRYLIKTRGQQVTLSCSPISGHRSVSWYQQTPGQGLQFLFEYFSETQRNKGNFPGRFSGRQFSNSRSEMNVSTLELGDSALYLCASSRPRQGSWETQYFGPGTRLLVL.